Detailed here is one TCR beta chain. Generated by immunoSEQ multiplex PCR, the TCRdb table keeps only in-frame clones and is missing some. The sample has roughly 60,000 clones, roughly 78% seen once; the top ten hold roughly 12%. The sample is drawn from a study of T cells in tumors after PD-1 blockade. In the study overall: Treatment was either pembrolizumab 200 mg every 3 weeks or cemiplimab 350 mg every 2 weeks. Mean per blood sample: some 120,000 templates (roughly 21,000-270,000), around 34,000 unique clonotypes. Daily vismodegib 150 mg continued in a subset of anti-PD-1-treated patients.

Germline CDR1 is MGHRA and CDR2 is YSYEKL. V was trimmed by 0 bases and J by 0 bases, leaving 9 bases between them. The CDR3 consists of 15 residues. Tumor or blood genomic DNA was sequenced, with inputs of about 550 ng to 6,004 ng. The gene calls are TRBV4-1 and TRBJ2-7; unclear D gene. This clonotype was obtained from a human donor with basal cell carcinoma. The sample consisted of PBMCs, taken before anti-PD-1 treatment. As DNA, the CDR3 is TGCGCCAGCAGCCAAGATAGGTACAGCTCCTACGAGCAGTACTTC. Protein product: CASSQDRYSSYEQYF.